This entry describes one T cell receptor beta chain. No cognate antigen has been identified for it. Per-base qualities were not stored, and no clone one base away is much larger. Sample treatment or condition, as interpreted from the label and publication: in vitro stimulation with specific CMV peptide epitopes to enrich CMV-specific T cells. Instrument used: Illumina HiSeq 1500. TCRdb ran its own pipeline on the public reads, namely fastp trimming at Q25 and MiXCR clone calling, and kept in-frame beta chains. Rows matching on CDR3 protein sequence are summarized as one entry with the most common DNA and genes. This sample is represented by 750,000 to 900,000 distinct CDR3 sequences; about 28% of them were singletons. Roughly 13% of the sample is taken by the ten largest. The data are from a study of T cell repertoires in cytomegalovirus infection (dated by TCRdb to the late 2010s). Concerning the study at large: Recently identified HLA-C-restricted CMV epitopes, whose presentation resists viral immunomodulation, were targeted by peptide stimulations together with well-studied HLA-B-restricted epitopes. Donor HLA type was relevant to the analysis, because carriage of CMV infection together with the matching HLA type was indicated by public TCR beta signatures.

Overall results and qualifications from the work: In both this cohort and an independent roughly 400-donor cohort, the cumulative frequency of public TCR beta family members distinguished carriers of CMV infection plus the relevant HLA type. The ex vivo response was dominated by HLA-C-restricted CMV-specific TCR beta clonotypes, which also provided the single most frequent clonotype in two of eight donors.

CDR1 and CDR2 were assigned from the germline V gene as MNHNS and SASEGT. Inclusive of the bounding cysteine and phenylalanine, the CDR3 is 18 residues long. Only CDR3 DNA is held: 54 bases, read in frame from base 1. V was cut back by 5 bases and J by 2 bases, leaving a gap of 24 bases between them. The sequencing used cultured CD8+ T cells from PBMCs, collected from culture after CMV antigen stimulation. The V gene is TRBV6-1 and the J gene is TRBJ1-2; the D gene is perhaps TRBD1, on 6 matching bases. The sequence was collected from a human donor in good health (CMV status not recorded). Some clones in this sample may be carry-over from other donors' samples. Read as DNA, the sequence is TGTGCCAGCAGTTCTTACAGGGAAGAGGTGTCGGAGAACTATGGCTACACCTTC. It is translated as CASSSYREEVSENYGYTF.